This entry lists 8 T cell receptor beta chains sequenced from one sample in a study of blood T cell repertoires in COVID-19. Sequenced by immunoSEQ multiplex PCR; TCRdb stores in-frame clones only, minus some. The table shows some 83,000 clones, with about three quarters occurring only once. The sequenced sample consisted of peripheral blood. The receptors originated from an elderly woman with acute or convalescent COVID-19.

The CDR3: CASSLTAGVNTGELFF. The CDR3 DNA reads TGTGCCAGCAGTTTAACGGCGGGGGTGAACACCGGGGAGCTGTTTTTT. This sequence joins TRBV27 and TRBJ2-2; 7 nucleotides agree with TRBD2. J gave up 1 base and V 2 bases, and 4 bases lay outside the gene matches. From germline, CDR1 is MNHEY and CDR2 SMNVEV (reference sequence). The CDR3 runs to 16 residues.

This chain links TRBV7-9 with TRBJ1-3; D uncertain. The V end was cut by 5 bases, the J end by 4 bases, with 12 bases between. This CDR3 region has 14 residues. The V gene's germline CDR1 is SEHNR and CDR2 FQNEAQ (reference sequence). CDR3: CASSPHPLGNTIYF. CDR3 nucleotides: TGTGCCAGCAGCCCACACCCGTTGGGAAACACCATATATTTT.

The chain uses TRBV19 and TRBJ2-7; TRBD1 aligns across 11 bases. The CDR3 length is 18 residues. Germline V gene data show CDR1 as LNHDA and CDR2 as SQIVND (reference sequence). Unmatched junction bases numbered 15, after V lost 3 bases and J lost 5 bases. The CDR3 reads CASSISPFSGTGGNEQYF. The CDR3 DNA follows: TGTGCCAGTAGTATTAGCCCCTTCTCCGGGACAGGGGGGAACGAGCAGTACTTC.

This clone has just one count. The chain employs TRBV2 and TRBJ2-5, with D possibly matching TRBD1 (6 bases). Trimming took 8 bases from V and 7 from J, leaving 14 bases between them. This CDR3 has 12 residues. CDR1 is SNHLY, CDR2 FYNNEI, per germline. In DNA form, the CDR3 reads TGTGCCAGCGAGGCAGGGGCGGGGACCCAGTACTTC. It encodes CASEAGAGTQYF.

The chain has TRBV4-1 and TRBJ1-1; D is possibly TRBD1 (5 bases). The CDR3 is made up of 15 amino acids. Germline CDR1 and CDR2: MGHRA and YSYEKL. Trimming cost V 3 bases and J 4 bases, with 15 bases left between them. CDR3 DNA: TGCGCCAGCAGCCACACCCCGGGGACTGGCACTGAAGCTTTCTTT. This codes for CASSHTPGTGTEAFF.

The chain employs TRBV3-1 (or the pseudogene TRBV3-2) and TRBJ1-4; 8 bases agree with TRBD1. After removal of 5 bases from V and 7 bases from J, the junction contained 9 bases not matched to a gene. The CDR3 loop spans 15 amino acids. The germline CDR1 and CDR2 sequences are LGHDT and YNNKEL (reference sequence). As DNA, the CDR3 is TGTGCCAGCAGCAAAAACGCGGACAGGGCTGAAAAACTGTTTTTT. The encoded protein is CASSKNADRAEKLFF.

The chain uses TRBV27 and TRBJ2-6; 7 bases match TRBD1. CDR1 is MNHEY, CDR2 SMNVEV, per germline (reference sequence). J gave up 0 bases and V 7 bases, and 3 bases lay outside the gene matches. The CDR3 covers 15 residues. The CDR3 DNA sequence: TGTGCCAGCACCGCAGGGGGCTCTGGGGCCAACGTCCTGACTTTC. Its translation: CASTAGGSGANVLTF.

The CDR3 spells CASRSQGMGSNQPQHF. For the CDR3, the DNA is TGTGCCTCTCGCTCCCAGGGGATGGGAAGCAATCAGCCCCAGCATTTT. The genes are TRBV28 and TRBJ1-5, with D possibly being TRBD1 (6 bases). Per germline, CDR1 MDHEN and CDR2 SYDVKM. V was cut by 11 bases and J by 1 base, with 21 bases left in between. The CDR3 loop spans 16 amino acids.